The 10 T cell receptor beta chains below were found in one sample sequenced in a study of T cell repertoires in cytomegalovirus infection. TCRdb passed the reads through MiXCR, listing each CDR3 protein once. Of approximately 630,000 distinct CDR3 sequences listed, 20% to 25% were seen once; the top ten hold around 8%. Sequenced sample: CD8+ T cells from PBMCs. These receptors all stem from a human donor in good health (CMV status not recorded). Some clones in this sample may be carry-over from other donors' samples.

Ten or more counts support this clonotype. This chain links TRBV28 with TRBJ2-2, with 15 bases lining up with TRBD2. The CDR3 has 18 residues. Germline V gene data show CDR1 as MDHEN and CDR2 as SYDVKM. V shed 5 bases, J shed 1 base, and the junction held 5 bases outside the gene matches. CDR3 nucleotides: TGTGCCAGCAGTCTGCCGGGACTAGCGGGGGGGAACACCGGGGAGCTGTTTTTT. Its protein product is CASSLPGLAGGNTGELFF.

The CDR3: CSVEDGGPSPFF. The DNA for the CDR3 is TGCAGCGTTGAAGATGGGGGGCCCTCACCGTTCTTC. The chain couples TRBV29-1 to TRBJ2-1; D might be TRBD1 or TRBD2, each matching 6 bases. Deletions cut 0 bases from V and 15 bases from J, with 15 bases between. The CDR3 consists of 12 residues. In germline, CDR1 is SQVTM, CDR2 ANQGSEA.

This clonotype was picked up a small number of times. The chain recombines TRBV4-2 with TRBJ2-1, with TRBD2 identical over 8 bases. Germline V lookup: CDR1 LGHNA, CDR2 YNFKEQ. The CDR3 is 15 residues long. Trimming took 4 bases from V and 4 from J; bases not matched to a gene: 6. CDR3 region: CASSRDSGVYNEQFF. CDR3 nucleotides: TGTGCCAGCAGCCGGGATAGCGGGGTATACAATGAGCAGTTCTTC.

In its sample, this clonotype was seen a few times. The genes are TRBV6-5 and TRBJ2-2; D gene unclear. CDR3 length equals 14 residues. CDR1 and CDR2 from the germline V gene are MNHEY and SVGAGI. The V gene lost 4 bases and the J gene lost 3 bases, with 9 bases spanning the gap. CDR3 region: CASSFIDDTGELFF. DNA of the CDR3: TGTGCCAGCAGTTTCATCGATGACACCGGGGAGCTGTTTTTT.

The chain combines TRBV20-1 with TRBJ2-4, with TRBD1 matching over 8 bases. J was trimmed by 0 bases and V by 5 bases; bases with no gene match: 12. This CDR3 spans 17 amino acids. Germline CDR1 and CDR2: DFQATT and SNEGSKA (reference sequence). The CDR3: CSAAGTGAFLAKNIQYF. The CDR3 coding sequence is TGCAGTGCTGCCGGGACAGGCGCTTTCCTAGCCAAAAACATTCAGTACTTC.

The chain employs TRBV9 and TRBJ1-2; D is unresolved. Trimming removed 4 bases from V and 5 bases from J, with 12 bases in between. CDR1 and CDR2 from the germline V gene are SGDLS and YYNGEE. This CDR3 is 13 amino acids long. Here the CDR3 reads CASSPPGRYGYTF. CDR3 bases: TGTGCCAGCAGCCCCCCGGGCCGGTATGGCTACACCTTC.

This clonotype was counted a few times. The genes are TRBV7-9 and TRBJ2-3, with a weak D call TRBD1 (6 bases). V dropped 8 bases and J dropped 3 bases, with 21 bases sitting between them. This CDR3 has 16 residues. Germline values: CDR1 SEHNR, CDR2 FQNEAQ (reference sequence). CDR3 nucleotide sequence: TGTGCCAGCGGGGGCCATCTTTGGCGGAGGACAGATACGCAGTATTTT. Residues: CASGGHLWRRTDTQYF.

The sample holds a few counts of this clonotype. This chain connects TRBV6-8 to TRBJ2-5, with 7 bases that match TRBD2. V shed 0 bases, J shed 2 bases, and the junction held 12 bases outside the gene matches. Germline V gene data show CDR1 as MNHGY and CDR2 as SAAAGT. The CDR3 sequence is 18 residues long. For the CDR3, the DNA is TGTGCCAGCAGTTACTCCCCTATTCCTAGCGGAGGTCAAGAGACCCAGTACTTC. Amino acids: CASSYSPIPSGGQETQYF.

In its sample, this clonotype was seen a few times. The chain joins TRBV19 to TRBJ1-6; the D gene is possibly TRBD1 (5 bases). The CDR3 runs 15 residues. Trimming stripped 5 bases from V and 7 bases from J, with 15 bases between. Per the germline V gene, CDR1 is LNHDA and CDR2 is SQIVND (reference sequence). The CDR3 region is CASSPASGRNSPLHF. The CDR3 nucleotides read TGTGCCAGTAGTCCAGCCTCAGGGAGGAATTCACCCCTCCACTTT.

J is TRBJ1-2 and V is TRBV9, with D unclear. Germline CDR1 SGDLS, CDR2 YYNGEE. The CDR3 totals 16 residues. The V end was cut by 2 bases, the J end by 2 bases, with 16 bases between. The CDR3, as DNA: TGTGCCAGCAGCGTCCGGGATGGGCCCGGCAACTATGGCTACACCTTC. Residues: CASSVRDGPGNYGYTF.